At least ten counts were recorded for the clone carrying this T cell receptor beta chain. Its antigen is not known. Unique molecular identifier tags were affixed to discrete cDNA molecules. Each CDR3 protein gets one entry after TCRdb re-called the 5' RACE reads with MiXCR. The sample yields 65,000 to 75,000 distinct CDR3 sequences, around 10% seen once. Trimming took off 6 bases at V and 0 bases at J, with 15 bases between the two ends. There are 16 residues in the CDR3. CDR1 and CDR2 (germline): MNHNS, SASEGT. These data originate in a study of early T cells in non-severe SARS-CoV-2 infection. Study summary: Chains were unpaired, as sequencing was done on bulk RNA from unsorted whole blood.

Study-level results: Matching against VDJdb likely underestimated virus-specific expansions, favoring anti-spike CD8.

V and J are TRBV6-1 and TRBJ2-1, with TRBD1 as a possible D gene (6 bases). Sequencing was done on a sample of whole blood. This receptor was identified in an adult who was a healthcare worker with PCR-confirmed SARS-CoV-2 infection or an uninfected control (not recorded which). CDR3 protein: CASRKNRDGSYNEQFF. The CDR3 nucleotides read TGTGCCAGCAGAAAAAACAGGGACGGCTCCTACAATGAGCAGTTCTTC.